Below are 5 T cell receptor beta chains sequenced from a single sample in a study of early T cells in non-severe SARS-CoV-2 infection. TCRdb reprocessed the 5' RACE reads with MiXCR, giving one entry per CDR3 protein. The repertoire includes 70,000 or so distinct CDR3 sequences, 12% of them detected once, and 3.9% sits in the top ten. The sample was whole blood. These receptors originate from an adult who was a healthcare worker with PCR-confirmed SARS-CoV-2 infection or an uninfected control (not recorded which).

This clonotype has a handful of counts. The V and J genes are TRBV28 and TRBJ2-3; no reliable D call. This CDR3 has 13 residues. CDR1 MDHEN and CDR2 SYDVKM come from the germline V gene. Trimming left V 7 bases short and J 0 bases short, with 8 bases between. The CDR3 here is CASTQLSTDTQYF. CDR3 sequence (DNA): TGTGCCAGCACCCAGTTGAGCACAGATACGCAGTATTTT.

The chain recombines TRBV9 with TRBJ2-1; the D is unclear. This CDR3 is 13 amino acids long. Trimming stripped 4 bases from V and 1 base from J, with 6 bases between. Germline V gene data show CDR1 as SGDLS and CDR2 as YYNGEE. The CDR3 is CASSPRSYNEQFF. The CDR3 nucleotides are TGTGCCAGCAGCCCCAGGTCCTACAATGAGCAGTTCTTC.

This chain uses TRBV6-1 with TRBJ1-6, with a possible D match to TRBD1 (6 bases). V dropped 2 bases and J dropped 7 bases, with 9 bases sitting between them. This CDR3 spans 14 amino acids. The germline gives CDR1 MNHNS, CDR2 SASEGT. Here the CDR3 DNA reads TGTGCCAGCAGTGAATGGAGGGGGAATTCACCCCTCCACTTT. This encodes CASSEWRGNSPLHF.

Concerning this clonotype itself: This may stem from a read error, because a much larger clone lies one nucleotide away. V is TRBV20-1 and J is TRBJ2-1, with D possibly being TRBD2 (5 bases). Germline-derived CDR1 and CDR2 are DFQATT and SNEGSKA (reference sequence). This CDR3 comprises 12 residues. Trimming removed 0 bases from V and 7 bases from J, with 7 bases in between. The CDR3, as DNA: TGCAGTGCTAGAGAGGGAGTGAATGAGCAGTTCTTC. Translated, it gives CSAREGVNEQFF.

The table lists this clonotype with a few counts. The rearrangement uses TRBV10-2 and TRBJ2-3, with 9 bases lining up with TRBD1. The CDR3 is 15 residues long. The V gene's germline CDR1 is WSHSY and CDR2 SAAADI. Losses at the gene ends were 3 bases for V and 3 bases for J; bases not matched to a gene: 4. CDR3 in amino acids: CASSDGTGWTDTQYF. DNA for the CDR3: TGCGCCAGCAGTGATGGGACAGGGTGGACAGATACGCAGTATTTT.